A single sample gave rise to the 6 T cell receptor beta chains below, sequenced in a study of beta chain features in type 1 diabetes. Findings of the study overall: Moderately but significantly shorter TCRB CDR3s were found in Type 1 diabetes patients in all four CD4+ subsets.

Expressed TCRB transcripts were sequenced, since all the RNA that had been isolated was reverse transcribed. Sequenced by immunoSEQ multiplex PCR; TCRdb stores in-frame clones only, minus some. The table includes hundreds of thousands of clones, approximately 11% detected once. Their cognate antigens are unknown. The sample consisted of naive CD4+ T cells from blood. The receptors come from a man in his thirties or forties with type 1 diabetes.

V and J are TRBV18 and TRBJ1-2; D is unresolved. Per the germline V gene, CDR1 is KGHSH and CDR2 is LQKENI. Trimming took 2 bases from V and 1 from J, leaving 8 bases between them. This CDR3 is 14 amino acids long. The CDR3 DNA reads as TGTGCCAGCTCACCAGGGCCGCGTAACTATGGCTACACCTTC. As protein: CASSPGPRNYGYTF.

This clone was recorded a few times. V and J are TRBV4-2 and TRBJ2-3, with D possibly TRBD1 on 5 matching bases. The germline V and J ends were trimmed by 4 bases and 3 bases, with 14 bases remaining between them. The CDR3 covers 15 residues. Germline-derived CDR1 and CDR2 are LGHNA and YNFKEQ. The CDR3 DNA is TGTGCCAGCAGCCCCAGGGCCCGCGAAACAGATACGCAGTATTTT. Its translation: CASSPRARETDTQYF.

This clone has more than one count but fewer than ten. The CDR3 is CASSQLGRKQNYGYTF. CDR3 bases: TGCGCCAGCAGCCAACTGGGGCGCAAACAGAACTATGGCTACACCTTC. The chain employs TRBV4-1 and TRBJ1-2, with a weak D call TRBD1 (5 bases). The CDR3 sequence is 16 residues long. Trimming removed 2 bases from V and 2 bases from J, with 15 bases in between. Germline CDR1 reads MGHRA; CDR2 reads YSYEKL.

V and J are TRBV5-4 and TRBJ1-1; a possible D gene is TRBD1 (6 bases). CDR1 and CDR2 (germline): SGHNT, YYREEE (reference sequence). Trimming removed 4 bases at V and 0 bases at J, with 10 bases between. The CDR3 spans 14 residues. CDR3 sequence reads: CASSPSGVNTEAFF. CDR3 DNA sequence: TGTGCCAGCAGCCCCTCAGGGGTGAACACTGAAGCTTTCTTT.

A note on this clone: Other DNA sequences of this sample code for an identical CDR3. The chain links TRBV18 to TRBJ2-1; 9 positions agree with TRBD1. Germline V gene lookup returns CDR1 KGHSH and CDR2 LQKENI. CDR3 size: 14 residues. V dropped 3 bases and J dropped 7; count of bases not matched to a gene: 4. In nucleotides, the CDR3 is TGTGCCAGCTCACCCCGGACAGGGGATAATGAGCAGTTCTTC. It codes for CASSPRTGDNEQFF.

The V call is TRBV18, the J call TRBJ1-1; 7 bases map to TRBD1. The V and J ends lost 5 bases and 6 bases, in that order; junction bases with no gene match: 3. Germline-derived CDR1 and CDR2 are KGHSH and LQKENI. CDR3 size: 12 residues. The CDR3 nucleotides read TGTGCCAGCTCAGACAGGGAATCTGAAGCTTTCTTT. It is translated as CASSDRESEAFF.